The 29 T cell receptor beta chains reported below all come from one sample, sequenced in a study of blood T cells in healthy people across ages. Using a J-beta primer mix together with a sample-barcoded 5' primer, a second PCR was run for roughly 7 to 11 cycles. TCRdb re-analysed the 5' RACE reads in MiXCR, keeping a single row per CDR3 protein. The data show some 640,000 distinct CDR3 sequences, with about 30% seen just once and about a sixth held by the top ten. The material sequenced was blood. The receptor source for this set is a woman aged 80 or over in good health.

In its sample, this clonotype was seen many times. The genes are TRBV7-8 and TRBJ2-5, with 9 bases that match TRBD2. The CDR3 is made up of 16 amino acids. CDR1 and CDR2 from the germline V gene are SGHVS and FQNEAQ. V was clipped by 0 bases and J by 0 bases; unmatched bases: 2. The DNA of the CDR3 is TGTGCCAGCAGCTTAGCGAGCGGGGGGCACCAAGAGACCCAGTACTTC. Translated: CASSLASGGHQETQYF.

This clonotype has a count of ten or more. The CDR3, as DNA: TGTGCCATCAGTGCTCCGGGGGCCGAGAACTATGGCTACACCTTC. Its protein is CAISAPGAENYGYTF. The V and J genes are TRBV10-3 and TRBJ1-2; weak D call: TRBD1 (6 bases). Between the trimmed V and J ends, which lost 4 bases and 2 bases, there was a span of 14 bases. CDR1 and CDR2 (germline): ENHRY, SYGVKD. The CDR3 spans 15 residues.

This clonotype was seen a single time. The CDR3 loop reads CASSPIAGQETQYF. CDR3 in DNA: TGTGCCAGCAGCCCTATAGCGGGGCAAGAGACCCAGTACTTC. V gene TRBV3-1 combines with J gene TRBJ2-5; 8 bases align to TRBD2. V lost 4 bases and J lost 2; bases outside the gene matches: 3. From germline, CDR1 is LGHDT and CDR2 YNNKEL (reference sequence). This CDR3 has 14 residues.

Points on this clonotype: Just one base apart from a much larger clone, this may be a read error. The DNA for the CDR3 is TGTGCTAGTGGCTTAGCGGGGGGATTTACCCAGTACGTC. It encodes CASGLAGGFTQYV. J is TRBJ2-7 and V is TRBV12-5; TRBD2 matches 10 bases. The junction had 9 bases not matched to a gene; V was cut back by 6 bases and J by 10 bases. The CDR3 has 13 residues. Germline CDR1 is LGHNT and CDR2 is FRNRAP.

The genes are TRBV29-1 and TRBJ1-5, with 8 nucleotides matching TRBD1. The CDR3 totals 13 residues. Germline CDR1 and CDR2: SQVTM and ANQGSEA. Trimming at V came to 4 bases and at J to 5 bases, leaving 4 bases not matched to a gene. CDR3 coding DNA: TGCAGCGTTGCTCACAGGGGGGATCAGCCCCAGCATTTT. It encodes CSVAHRGDQPQHF.

The rearrangement uses TRBV4-2 and TRBJ2-2, with 11 nucleotides matching TRBD1. Losses at the gene ends were 3 bases for V and 4 bases for J; bases not matched to a gene: 7. In germline, CDR1 is LGHNA, CDR2 YNFKEQ. CDR3 length: 17 amino acids. The CDR3 region is CASSHTGTGGVTGELFF. In DNA form, the CDR3 reads TGTGCCAGCAGCCATACCGGGACAGGGGGTGTCACCGGGGAGCTGTTTTTT.

The rearrangement uses TRBV20-1 and TRBJ2-3, with 14 bases identical to TRBD2. The CDR3 runs 16 residues. Per germline, CDR1 DFQATT and CDR2 SNEGSKA (reference sequence). Trimming took 2 bases from V and 5 from J; bases not matched to a gene: 6. CDR3 sequence: CSARPGLAGVRDTQYF. CDR3 nucleotides: TGCAGTGCTAGACCGGGACTAGCGGGAGTAAGAGATACGCAGTATTTT.

This clonotype was recorded at least ten times. The J gene is TRBJ2-4, the V gene TRBV6-5; 9 bases are shared with TRBD2. The CDR3 contains 15 residues. V lost 7 bases, J lost 2 bases, and 6 bases stayed unmatched. The V gene's germline CDR1 is MNHEY and CDR2 SVGAGI. CDR3 coding DNA: TGTGCCAGCAAACGACTAGCGGAGCCCAAAAACATTCAGTACTTC. Amino acids: CASKRLAEPKNIQYF.

This clonotype was counted many times. The chain carries TRBV6-5 and TRBJ1-5; TRBD1 aligns across 7 bases. V lost 5 bases to trimming and J lost 3 bases; unmatched junction nucleotides: 4. The CDR3 loop spans 14 amino acids. Germline loops: CDR1 MNHEY, CDR2 SVGAGI. The CDR3 DNA reads as TGTGCCAGCAGTCAAACAGGGGCCAATCAGCCCCAGCATTTT. Translated, it gives CASSQTGANQPQHF.

With respect to this clonotype: A much more abundant neighbour one base away suggests this may be a read error. This rearrangement joins TRBV20-1 to TRBJ2-7; TRBD2 agrees at 10 bases. The J call may be incorrect, as the DNA end agrees better with TRBJ2-5. There are 13 residues in the CDR3. Germline CDR1 and CDR2: DFQATT and SNEGSKA (reference sequence). The CDR3 here is CSACTSGDKTQYF. The CDR3, as DNA: TGCAGTGCCTGTACTAGCGGGGATAAGACCCAGTACTTC.

In this sample, this clonotype turned up a few times. The V gene is TRBV25-1, the J gene TRBJ1-1; D gene unclear. The V end was cut by 3 bases, the J end by 1 base, with 9 bases between. This CDR3 is built from 14 residues. The germline V gene has CDR1 MGHDK and CDR2 SYGVNS. The CDR3 bases are TGTGCCAGCAGTGAGTCCGGAAAGAACACTGAAGCTTTCTTT. This gives the protein CASSESGKNTEAFF.

The V gene is TRBV25-1, the J gene TRBJ2-5, with D possibly being TRBD2 (6 bases). This CDR3 comprises 11 residues. Germline CDR1 and CDR2: MGHDK and SYGVNS. V was clipped by 3 bases and J by 11 bases, with 10 bases between them. In nucleotides, the CDR3 is TGTGCCAGCAGTGACCCTCGGGAGCAGTACTTC. Protein: CASSDPREQYF.

This clonotype was observed at least ten times. CDR3 nucleotides: TGCAGCGGGGGGGGCAGGGCCTACACTGAAGCTTTCTTT. Protein: CSGGGRAYTEAFF. The chain has TRBV29-1 and TRBJ1-1; tentatively, D is TRBD1 (6 bases). Germline V gene lookup returns CDR1 SQVTM and CDR2 ANQGSEA. V gave up 7 bases and J gave up 3 bases, with 15 bases separating them. CDR3 size: 13 residues.

The chain has TRBV7-6 and TRBJ2-7; 10 positions agree with TRBD2. Germline V gene data show CDR1 as SGHVS and CDR2 as FNYEAQ. There are 18 residues in the CDR3. V lost 4 bases to trimming and J lost 2 bases; unmatched junction nucleotides: 14. The CDR3 region has the DNA TGTGCCAGCAGCTCGGCCGGGACTAGCGCGGGAGTTGCCTACGAGCAGTACTTC. Translated, it gives CASSSAGTSAGVAYEQYF.

This clonotype appeared many times. The J gene is TRBJ2-1, the V gene TRBV20-1; TRBD1 might be the D (5 bases). The germline gives CDR1 DFQATT, CDR2 SNEGSKA (reference sequence). The CDR3 sequence is 15 residues long. The V and J ends lost 1 base and 0 bases respectively, with 10 bases between them. CDR3 bases: TGCAGTGCTAGAGGGGGCCTGAGCTCCTACAATGAGCAGTTCTTC. This translates into CSARGGLSSYNEQFF.

V usage is TRBV6-5 and J usage is TRBJ1-6, with 9 bases identical to TRBD1. V was pared by 3 bases and J by 6 bases, with 3 bases of the junction left unmatched. The germline gives CDR1 MNHEY, CDR2 SVGAGI. This CDR3 region has 15 residues. The CDR3 region has the DNA TGTGCCAGCAGTTATTCGACAGGGGGTAATTCACCCCTCCACTTT. Its translation: CASSYSTGGNSPLHF.

This clonotype has at least ten counts. The rearrangement uses TRBV6-5 and TRBJ2-3, with 12 bases identical to TRBD2. The CDR3 runs 13 residues. Germline V lookup: CDR1 MNHEY, CDR2 SVGAGI. V was pared by 7 bases and J by 9 bases, with 5 bases of the junction left unmatched. CDR3 sequence: CASKGLAGWTQYF. The CDR3 bases are TGTGCCAGCAAAGGACTAGCGGGGTGGACGCAGTATTTT.

This clonotype came up many times. The chain is built from TRBV7-9 and TRBJ2-1, with a tentative D call TRBD2 (5 bases). CDR1 and CDR2 (germline): SEHNR, FQNEAQ (reference sequence). The germline V and J ends were trimmed by 3 bases and 3 bases, with 12 bases remaining between them. There are 15 residues in the CDR3. The CDR3: CASSLSEEVYNEQFF. The CDR3, as DNA: TGTGCCAGCAGCTTGTCCGAGGAGGTCTACAATGAGCAGTTCTTC.

This chain uses TRBV2 with TRBJ2-7; 10 bases are a match to TRBD1. The germline gives CDR1 SNHLY, CDR2 FYNNEI. Trimming cost V 6 bases and J 6 bases; bases outside gene matches: 8. The CDR3 is made up of 14 amino acids. This CDR3 reads CASSFGTGDCEQYF. The CDR3 bases are TGTGCCAGCAGCTTCGGGACAGGGGACTGCGAGCAGTACTTC. The variable domain in full, with the rest retrieved from reference TRBV2 and TRBJ2-7, is EPEVTQTPSHQVTQMGQEVILRCVPISNHLYFYWYRQILGQKVEFLVSFYNNEISEKSEIFDDQFSVERPDGSNFTLKIRSTKLEDSAMYFCASSFGTGDCEQYFGPGTRLTVT.

As regards this clonotype: This may stem from a read error, because a much larger clone lies one nucleotide away. The J gene is TRBJ2-2, the V gene TRBV12-3 or TRBV12-4, with 7 positions matching TRBD1. This CDR3 has 14 amino acids. For the CDR3, the DNA is TGTGCCAGCAGGATGACAGGGAACACCGGGGCGCTGTTTTTT. Its protein product is CASRMTGNTGALFF.

V is TRBV5-1 and J is TRBJ2-3; D is possibly TRBD2 (5 bases). This CDR3 contains 14 residues. CDR1 and CDR2 from the germline V gene are SGHRS and YFSETQ. V lost 0 bases and J 5 bases, leaving 10 bases between the germline ends. The CDR3, as DNA: TGCGCCAGCAGCTTGGTACCTGCGGGAGATACGCAGTATTTT. This sequence encodes CASSLVPAGDTQYF. The entire variable domain, with the rest obtained from reference TRBV5-1 and TRBJ2-3, is as follows: KAGVTQTPRYLIKTRGQQVTLSCSPISGHRSVSWYQQTPGQGLQFLFEYFSETQRNKGNFPGRFSGRQFSNSRSEMNVSTLELGDSALYLCASSLVPAGDTQYFGPGTRLTVL.

On this clonotype: One end of the junction fails to match germline, which may point to a read error. The CDR3 spells CASSLGPTPYQGTQYF. CDR3 bases: TGTGCCAGCAGTTTAGGCCCGACCCCATACCAAGGGACCCAGTACTTT. This sequence joins TRBV27 and TRBJ2-5; D assignment may be TRBD1 or TRBD2 (5 bases each). In germline, CDR1 is MNHEY, CDR2 SMNVEV (reference sequence). CDR3 size: 16 residues.

This clonotype showed up many times. This chain connects TRBV20-1 to TRBJ2-7; D gene uncertain. The CDR3 is made up of 11 amino acids. The germline V gene has CDR1 DFQATT and CDR2 SNEGSKA (reference sequence). The ends were cut back, 7 bases at V and 5 bases at J, with 12 bases in the middle. CDR3 in DNA: TGCAGTGTTACTACACGGGACGAGCAGTACTTC. Amino acid sequence: CSVTTRDEQYF.

To note about this clonotype: This sequence may be a read error, since a much larger clone differs from it by one base. V usage is TRBV4-2 and J usage is TRBJ2-3, with D possibly called TRBD1 or TRBD2 (6 bases each). This CDR3 region has 16 residues. The germline V gene has CDR1 LGHNA and CDR2 YNFKEQ. CDR3 DNA sequence: TGTGCCAGCAGCCAAGCGGGGGCTGTAGGCACAGATGCGCAGTATTTT. It yields the protein CASSQAGAVGTDAQYF.

The chain links TRBV24-1 to TRBJ2-1; no clear D. The CDR3 runs 13 residues. Looked up from germline, CDR1 is KGHDR and CDR2 is SFDVKD. The V gene lost 3 bases and the J gene lost 9 bases, with 11 bases spanning the gap. CDR3 in DNA: TGTGCCACCAGTGATGCACCGTCGACTGAGCAGTTCTTC. Translating gives CATSDAPSTEQFF.

Turning to this clonotype: One base away lies a much larger clone, so this may be a sequencing read error. V and J are TRBV24-1 and TRBJ2-7, with a tentative D call TRBD2 (7 bases). Looked up from germline, CDR1 is KGHDR and CDR2 is SFDVKD. This CDR3 comprises 15 residues. DNA of the CDR3: TGTGCCACCAGTGTCGACAACAGGGACTACAATGAGCGGTACTTC. Its protein is CATSVDNRDYNERYF.

The CDR3, as DNA: TGTGCCAGCTCGGGACAGGTTAACTATGGCTACACCTTC. This translates into CASSGQVNYGYTF. The gene calls are TRBV18 and TRBJ1-2; 8 nucleotides line up with TRBD1. The germline V gene encodes CDR1 KGHSH and CDR2 LQKENI. Trimming cost V 6 bases and J 1 base; bases outside gene matches: 1. There are 13 residues in the CDR3.

The chain links TRBV7-2 to TRBJ2-5; no definite D call. Trimming shortened V by 2 bases and J by 1 base, and 8 bases separated the two germline ends. The CDR3 runs 14 residues. The V gene's germline CDR1 is SGHTA and CDR2 FQGNSA. CDR3 sequence reads: CASSLRVVQETQYF. DNA for the CDR3: TGTGCCAGCAGCTTAAGAGTCGTCCAAGAGACCCAGTACTTC.

The J gene is TRBJ1-2, the V gene TRBV7-2, with TRBD1 as a possible D gene (5 bases). Germline V gene lookup returns CDR1 SGHTA and CDR2 FQGNSA. Between the trimmed V and J ends, which lost 1 base and 3 bases, there was a span of 12 bases. The CDR3 has 15 residues. The CDR3 sequence is CASSLVQGRDYGYTF. Written as DNA, the CDR3 is TGTGCCAGCAGCTTAGTTCAGGGTCGGGACTATGGCTACACCTTC.